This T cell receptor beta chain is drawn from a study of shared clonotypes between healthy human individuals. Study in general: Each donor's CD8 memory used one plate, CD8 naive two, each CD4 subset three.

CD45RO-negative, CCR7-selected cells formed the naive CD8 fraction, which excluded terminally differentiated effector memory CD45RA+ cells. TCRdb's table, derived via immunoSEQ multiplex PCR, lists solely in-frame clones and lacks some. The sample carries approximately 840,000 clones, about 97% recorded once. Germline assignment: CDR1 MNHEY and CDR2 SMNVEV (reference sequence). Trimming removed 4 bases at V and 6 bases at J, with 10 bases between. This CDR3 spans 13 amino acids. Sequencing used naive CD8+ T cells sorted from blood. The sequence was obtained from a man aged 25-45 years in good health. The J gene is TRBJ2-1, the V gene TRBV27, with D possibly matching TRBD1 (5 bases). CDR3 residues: CASSSSGFNEQFF. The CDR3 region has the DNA TGTGCCAGCAGTTCGTCAGGGTTCAATGAGCAGTTCTTC.